These 9 T cell receptor beta chains were sequenced from one sample in a study of naive and memory T cell subsets. Ligated cDNA underwent four rounds of PCR with nested alpha and beta constant region primers and SP2. Each CDR3 protein is one row after TCRdb ran MiXCR on the UMI-ligation and nested PCR reads. Of approximately 37,000 distinct CDR3 sequences listed, approximately 11% are singletons. The treatment here: skin biopsy from PPD injection site in Mantoux-positive individual. A UMI-containing oligonucleotide was joined by 3' ligation to the TCR cDNA template. The sample consisted of skin, taken from a tuberculin skin test site. All receptors come from an adult in good health.

This clonotype was seen ten or more times. The chain carries TRBV29-1 and TRBJ1-4, with 9 bases matching TRBD1. Per germline, CDR1 SQVTM and CDR2 ANQGSEA. Trimming cost V 6 bases and J 4 bases; bases outside gene matches: 3. The CDR3 covers 13 residues. The CDR3: CSVRTGVNEKLFF. CDR3 DNA: TGCAGCGTCCGGACAGGGGTTAATGAAAAACTGTTTTTT.

This clonotype was seen more than once but under ten times. The rearrangement joins TRBV28 to TRBJ2-5; 9 positions agree with TRBD2. Germline trimming cut 3 bases from V and 2 bases from J; bases unmatched to any gene: 7. This CDR3 spans 16 amino acids. Germline V gene lookup returns CDR1 MDHEN and CDR2 SYDVKM. This chain's CDR3 is CASSLPQTSGQETQYF. CDR3 DNA: TGTGCCAGCAGTTTGCCGCAGACTAGCGGTCAAGAGACCCAGTACTTC. Full variable domain (outside the CDR3, taken from reference TRBV28 and TRBJ2-5): DVKVTQSSRYLVKRTGEKVFLECVQDMDHENMFWYRQDPGLGLRLIYFSYDVKMKEKGDIPEGYSVSREKKERFSLILESASTNQTSMYLCASSLPQTSGQETQYFGPGTRLLVL.

This clonotype occurred many times. The V gene is TRBV10-3, the J gene TRBJ1-1; maybe TRBD1 (5 bases). Trimming removed 6 bases from V and 0 bases from J, with 11 bases in between. Germline V lookup: CDR1 ENHRY, CDR2 SYGVKD. CDR3 size: 14 residues. CDR3 sequence: CAISLTDLNTEAFF. DNA for the CDR3: TGTGCCATCAGCCTGACAGATCTGAACACTGAAGCTTTCTTT.

V usage is TRBV5-1 and J usage is TRBJ2-1; 9 bases align to TRBD2. V dropped 1 base and J dropped 4; count of bases not matched to a gene: 3. The CDR3 extends over 15 amino acids. Germline assignment: CDR1 SGHRS and CDR2 YFSETQ. CDR3 loop: CASSLRTSVYNEQFF. The CDR3, as DNA: TGCGCCAGCAGCTTGAGGACTAGCGTATACAATGAGCAGTTCTTC.

In its sample, this clonotype was seen many times. The rearrangement uses TRBV21-1 and TRBJ1-1; whether TRBD1, the table's D call, matches the DNA was not checked. TRBV21-1 is a pseudogene locus. This CDR3 spans 17 amino acids. The CDR3 spells CASSKIRDRGRVSVAFF. CDR3 DNA sequence: TGTGCCAGCAGCAAAATAAGGGACAGGGGGCGAGTATCGGTAGCTTTCTTT.

In the case of this clonotype: A read error may explain this, as a much larger clone is one base away. The gene calls are TRBV29-1 and TRBJ1-2; 8 nucleotides match TRBD1. The CDR3 runs 12 residues. Germline CDR1 reads SQVTM; CDR2 reads ANQGSEA. The CDR3 protein is CSVERTGLGDTF. As DNA, the CDR3 is TGCAGCGTTGAGAGGACAGGGCTTGGCGACACCTTC.

This clonotype has only a few counts. The chain joins TRBV29-1 to TRBJ1-5; D gene uncertain. Trimming stripped 4 bases from V and 5 bases from J, with 9 bases between. The CDR3 spans 12 residues. The V gene's germline CDR1 is SQVTM and CDR2 ANQGSEA. CDR3 nucleotides: TGCAGCGTTGGTGCACGCGATCAGCCCCAGCATTTT. Translation gives CSVGARDQPQHF. The variable domain in full, with the rest retrieved from reference TRBV29-1 and TRBJ1-5, is SAVISQKPSRDICQRGTSLTIQCQVDSQVTMMFWYRQQPGQSLTLIATANQGSEATYESGFVIDKFPISRPNLTFSTLTVSNMSPEDSSIYLCSVGARDQPQHFGDGTRLSIL.

Only one count was recorded for this clonotype. This chain links TRBV7-2 with TRBJ2-3; 12 nucleotides line up with TRBD2. Germline V CDR1 and CDR2: SGHTA, FQGNSA. V dropped 4 bases and J dropped 4; count of bases not matched to a gene: 6. The CDR3 contains 16 residues. CDR3 protein: CASSSSSGRGSDTQYF. CDR3 DNA sequence: TGTGCCAGCAGCTCCTCTAGCGGGAGGGGATCAGATACGCAGTATTTT. The variable domain in full, with the rest retrieved from reference TRBV7-2 and TRBJ2-3, is GAGVSQSPSNKVTEKGKDVELRCDPISGHTALYWYRQSLGQGLEFLIYFQGNSAPDKSGLPSDRFSAERTGGSVSTLTIQRTQQEDSAVYLCASSSSSGRGSDTQYFGPGTRLTVL.

This clonotype was found a few times. This sequence joins TRBV2 and TRBJ2-3; 11 bases line up with TRBD2. From germline, CDR1 is SNHLY and CDR2 FYNNEI. Unmatched junction bases numbered 12, after V lost 10 bases and J lost 3 bases. CDR3 length: 16 amino acids. CDR3 protein: CATLVPGLAVTDTQYF. The DNA for the CDR3 is TGTGCCACCCTGGTCCCGGGACTAGCGGTAACAGATACGCAGTATTTT.